The clone carrying this T cell receptor (beta chain) has just one count. Its antigen is still unknown. The primer mix had 60 Vbeta and 13 Jbeta primers. The data were produced by immunoSEQ multiplex PCR, yet TCRdb's version contains in-frame clones alone and is incomplete. The sample gives about 140,000 clones, about 78% of which show up once; about 6.8% is in the top ten. The data belong to a study of cytomegalovirus exposure and HLA in healthy donors. On the study more broadly: Prior work identified 95 million to 120 million unique TCR beta sequences in 150 million to 200 million T cells.

Healthy donors of bone marrow made up the group. General observations from the study: Apparent HLA restriction characterized most CMV-associated TCR beta chains in a later analysis.

This CDR3 region has 13 residues. Trimming left V 0 bases short and J 1 base short, with 3 bases between. CDR1 and CDR2 from the germline V gene are KGHSH and LQKENI. The TCR was taken from a man in his forties or fifties in good health and CMV-seropositive. V usage is TRBV18 and J usage is TRBJ1-1; D is unclear. Sequencing was performed on PBMCs. This CDR3 reads CASSPPRNTEAFF. CDR3 nucleotides: TGTGCCAGCTCACCACCGAGGAACACTGAAGCTTTCTTT.